Below, 19 T cell receptor beta chains from the same sample are listed, as sequenced in a study of identical twins. MiXCR, applied by TCRdb to the 5' RACE reads, yields one record per CDR3 protein. The table records under 900,000 distinct CDR3 sequences, about 12% of them present only once. These records were also assigned to another study, of yellow fever vaccine responses in identical twins.

The sequenced sample consisted of PBMCs. These receptors were taken from a woman aged 18-29 years in good health.

The CDR3 DNA reads TGTGCCAGCAGCCCCACCCCGGGACTAGCGGGAGAGGAGACCCAGTACTTC. Translating gives CASSPTPGLAGEETQYF. The chain carries TRBV25-1 and TRBJ2-5, with 14 bases fitting TRBD2. Germline CDR1 reads MGHDK; CDR2 reads SYGVNS. V lost 6 bases and J lost 5; bases outside the gene matches: 11. The CDR3 is 17 residues long.

The chain couples TRBV6-5 to TRBJ2-2, with 16 bases lining up with TRBD2. Trimming removed 4 bases from V and 4 bases from J; junction bases left unmatched: 9. Germline V gives CDR1 MNHEY, CDR2 SVGAGI. The length of the CDR3 is 19 residues. CDR3 DNA sequence: TGTGCCAGCAGTTTCATAGGGACTAGCGGGAGGGGGTCCACCGGGGAGCTGTTTTTT. Encoded protein: CASSFIGTSGRGSTGELFF.

This sequence joins TRBV20-1 and TRBJ2-1, with TRBD2 identical over 12 bases. Germline lookup yields CDR1 DFQATT and CDR2 SNEGSKA (reference sequence). With V trimmed by 1 base and J by 6 bases, 10 bases remained unmatched. The CDR3 runs to 17 residues. This chain's CDR3 is CSARGKASGGAFNEQFF. As DNA, the CDR3 is TGCAGTGCTAGAGGAAAGGCTAGCGGGGGGGCTTTCAATGAGCAGTTCTTC.

This clonotype was seen ten or more times. The chain has TRBV20-1 and TRBJ2-5; D possibly matches TRBD1 or TRBD2 (5 bases each). The CDR3 runs 13 residues. Trimming removed 6 bases from V and 2 bases from J, with 13 bases in between. CDR1 and CDR2 (germline): DFQATT, SNEGSKA (reference sequence). CDR3 amino acids: CSALRDDQETQYF. The DNA of the CDR3 is TGCAGTGCCCTCCGGGACGATCAAGAGACCCAGTACTTC.

This clonotype was counted only a few times. This chain uses TRBV5-1 with TRBJ2-2; TRBD1 matches at 8 bases. V dropped 0 bases and J dropped 1; count of bases not matched to a gene: 8. The CDR3 runs 18 residues. Germline CDR1 SGHRS, CDR2 YFSETQ. The CDR3 DNA sequence: TGCGCCAGCAGCTTGGGATCGTCAGGGGGCTGGAACACCGGGGAGCTGTTTTTT. Translation: CASSLGSSGGWNTGELFF.

The J gene is TRBJ2-7, the V gene TRBV19; 10 positions match TRBD2. Germline assignment: CDR1 LNHDA and CDR2 SQIVND (reference sequence). Trimming took 3 bases from V and 2 from J; bases not matched to a gene: 4. The CDR3 is made up of 15 amino acids. DNA for the CDR3: TGTGCCAGTAGTATTGGGAGCGGGAGGGCCTACGAGCAGTACTTC. This translates into CASSIGSGRAYEQYF.

This clonotype came up a few times. The chain carries TRBV7-6 and TRBJ1-1; D is possibly TRBD1 (5 bases). Germline V gene data show CDR1 as SGHVS and CDR2 as FNYEAQ. Trimming pared 5 bases from V and 7 bases from J, leaving 14 bases between. This CDR3 is 13 amino acids long. The CDR3 DNA is TGTGCCAGCAGCCACGGGACCCCGGGTGAAGCTTTCTTT. Its translation: CASSHGTPGEAFF.

The gene calls are TRBV10-3 and TRBJ2-1; weak D call: TRBD1 (6 bases). V gave up 5 bases and J gave up 9 bases, with 17 bases separating them. Germline loops: CDR1 ENHRY, CDR2 SYGVKD. The CDR3 is 14 amino acids. The chain's CDR3 is CAISTSGAPSEQFF. CDR3 nucleotides: TGTGCCATCAGTACCTCAGGGGCCCCCTCTGAGCAGTTCTTC.

This clonotype showed up many times. This chain joins TRBV9 and TRBJ2-7; D might be TRBD1 (5 bases). Trimming pared 1 base from V and 5 bases from J, leaving 16 bases between. This CDR3 has 15 residues. CDR1 and CDR2 (germline): SGDLS, YYNGEE. The CDR3 loop reads CASSVTTGFSNEQYF. CDR3 in DNA: TGTGCCAGCAGCGTAACCACAGGCTTTTCTAACGAGCAGTACTTC.

V gene TRBV5-1 combines with J gene TRBJ1-1; tentatively, D is TRBD1 (6 bases). CDR1 is SGHRS and CDR2 is YFSETQ in the germline V gene. V was pared by 4 bases and J by 1 base, with 11 bases between. The CDR3 contains 14 residues. CDR3 sequence reads: CASSGYRENTEAFF. The CDR3 DNA sequence: TGCGCCAGCAGCGGTTACAGGGAGAACACTGAAGCTTTCTTT.

This clonotype was recorded many times. This chain connects TRBV6-1 to TRBJ2-7, with a tentative D call TRBD2 (5 bases). This CDR3 is built from 13 residues. V shed 6 bases and J shed 0 bases, with 9 bases lying between them. Germline loops: CDR1 MNHNS, CDR2 SASEGT. The DNA for the CDR3 is TGTGCCAGCAGGAGAGGGAGCTCCTACGAGCAGTACGTC. Translated, it gives CASRRGSSYEQYV.

This chain joins TRBV6-2 or TRBV6-3 and TRBJ2-1; no firm D call. Germline CDR1 reads MNHEY; CDR2 reads SVGEGT. Trimming cost V 0 bases and J 10 bases, with 4 bases left between them. The CDR3 runs to 11 residues. The CDR3 coding sequence is TGTGCCAGCAGTTACTCCCGGGAGCAGTTCTTC. Its protein product is CASSYSREQFF.

The chain combines TRBV9 with TRBJ1-1, with D tentatively TRBD1 (5 bases). Germline V lookup: CDR1 SGDLS, CDR2 YYNGEE. Trimming pared 0 bases from V and 4 bases from J, leaving 10 bases between. The CDR3 has 14 amino acids. The CDR3 reads CASSVAQGTTEAFF. The DNA of the CDR3 is TGTGCCAGCAGCGTAGCTCAGGGTACCACTGAAGCTTTCTTT.

The chain carries TRBV4-1 and TRBJ2-2; D gene unclear. Germline CDR1 reads MGHRA; CDR2 reads YSYEKL. The length of the CDR3 is 18 residues. Trimming shortened V by 0 bases and J by 4 bases, and 18 bases separated the two germline ends. This chain's CDR3 is CASSQEHGSSAATGELFF. As DNA, the CDR3 is TGCGCCAGCAGCCAAGAGCATGGCAGCTCTGCAGCCACCGGGGAGCTGTTTTTT.

This clonotype was detected only a few times. V gene TRBV28 combines with J gene TRBJ2-3; D possibly corresponds to TRBD1 (5 bases). The CDR3 is made up of 16 amino acids. The ends were cut back, 2 bases at V and 4 bases at J, with 16 bases in the middle. Germline lookup yields CDR1 MDHEN and CDR2 SYDVKM. As DNA, the CDR3 is TGTGCCAGCAGTTTAGGACAAACCCCTTCCGCAGATACGCAGTATTTT. Amino acid sequence: CASSLGQTPSADTQYF.

The V gene is TRBV13, the J gene TRBJ2-1, with 7 bases lining up with TRBD2. The CDR3 contains 15 residues. Trimming took 5 bases from V and 8 from J; bases not matched to a gene: 12. Germline CDR1 reads PRHDT; CDR2 reads FYEKMQ (reference sequence). CDR3 loop: CASSSRASGLDEQFF. CDR3 bases: TGTGCCAGCAGCAGTCGGGCTAGCGGCCTTGATGAGCAGTTCTTC.

The V call is TRBV11-2, the J call TRBJ1-4; 12 bases fit TRBD1. Germline assignment: CDR1 SGHAT and CDR2 FQNNGV. CDR3 size: 17 residues. V was clipped by 5 bases and J by 8 bases; unmatched bases: 12. As DNA, the CDR3 is TGTGCCAGCAGCCCAGGGACAGGGGGCGCGTTTAACGAAAAACTGTTTTTT. It yields the protein CASSPGTGGAFNEKLFF.

The J gene is TRBJ2-1, the V gene TRBV20-1; D gene ambiguous. The ends were cut back, 1 base at V and 0 bases at J, with 7 bases in the middle. The CDR3 totals 14 residues. CDR1 is DFQATT and CDR2 is SNEGSKA in the germline V gene (reference sequence). The DNA of the CDR3 is TGCAGTGCTAGAGCTCGACCCTCCTACAATGAGCAGTTCTTC. It codes for CSARARPSYNEQFF.

The table lists this clonotype with a few counts. The chain joins TRBV12-3 or TRBV12-4 to TRBJ1-2; TRBD1 might be the D (5 bases). V was pared by 4 bases and J by 0 bases, with 12 bases between. The CDR3 consists of 15 residues. For the CDR3, the DNA is TGTGCCAGCAGTTGGGGGGGGACTTCTAACTATGGCTACACCTTC. Its translation: CASSWGGTSNYGYTF.